The source of this T cell receptor (beta chain) is a study of regulatory dendritic cells for organ transplantation. Study outcomes and limitations: Regulatory dendritic cells appeared to expand memory CD8+ clones less than mature ones.

Sorted T cells were CFSE-labeled and cultured 5 days with allogeneic regulatory or mature dendritic cells at 1:10. Memory T cells were CD45RO+, naive were CD45RA+, sorted by FACS. Trimming stripped 7 bases from V and 6 bases from J, with 15 bases between. Per germline, CDR1 LNHDA and CDR2 SQIVND (reference sequence). This CDR3 has 13 amino acids. Measured with immunoSEQ multiplex PCR; TCRdb has only the in-frame clones, and not every one. In the table there are about 20,000 clones, 70% to 90% of which are singletons. To note about this clone: What it binds is not known.

The chain is built from TRBV19 and TRBJ1-2, with a weak D call TRBD1 (5 bases). This TCR was sampled from a human donor in good health. Sequenced: naive CD4+ T cells from blood cultured with regulatory dendritic cells. The sample's subset: CD45RA+ naive T cells. In nucleotides, the CDR3 is TGTGCCAGTACCTGGGAGAAAGGGGATGGCTACACCTTC. Protein sequence: CASTWEKGDGYTF.